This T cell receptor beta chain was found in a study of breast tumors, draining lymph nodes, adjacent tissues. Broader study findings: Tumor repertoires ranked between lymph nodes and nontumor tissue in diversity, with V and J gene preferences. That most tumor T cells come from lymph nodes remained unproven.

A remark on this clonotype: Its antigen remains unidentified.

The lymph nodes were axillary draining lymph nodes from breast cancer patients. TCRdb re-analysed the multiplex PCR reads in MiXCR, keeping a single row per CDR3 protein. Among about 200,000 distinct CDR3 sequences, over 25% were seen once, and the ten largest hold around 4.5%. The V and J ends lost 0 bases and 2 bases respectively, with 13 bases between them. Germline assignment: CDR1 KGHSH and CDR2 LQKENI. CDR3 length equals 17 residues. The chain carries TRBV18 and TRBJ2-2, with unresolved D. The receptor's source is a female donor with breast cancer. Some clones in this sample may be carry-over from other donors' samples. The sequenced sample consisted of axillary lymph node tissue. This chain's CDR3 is CASSPPGTGPNTGELFF. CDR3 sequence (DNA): TGTGCCAGCTCACCACCGGGTACGGGCCCAAACACCGGGGAGCTGTTTTTT.